This T cell receptor beta chain was identified during a study of cytomegalovirus exposure and HLA in healthy donors (TCRdb year 2017). Regarding the research as a whole: According to an earlier analysis of several hundred of the donors, about 190 million T cells yielded 100 million or so unique TCR beta sequences and around 280 Gb of sequence data. The study aimed to test whether cataloging public T cell receptors could reveal signatures of past pathogen exposure. The T cell repertoires of 670 or so subjects were profiled by immunosequencing and related to cytomegalovirus serostatus. To predict cytomegalovirus infection status, the study brought together high-throughput TCR immunosequencing, statistical association of individual TCRs with disease status, and machine learning. The genetic ancestry cluster associated with self-reported Caucasian donors included 81% of the roughly 380 genotyped donors. Among 300 to 500 genotyped donors of the cohort, an average of around 220,000 unique TCR beta nucleotide sequences was sequenced per donor, of which approximately 18% were non-productive. Typing coverage varied by locus: about 620-630 donors for A, B, C, DRB1 and DQB1; more than 500 for DQA1; more than 600 for DPA1; fewer than 480 for DPB1. Alongside the repertoire data, information on donor age, sex, ethnicity and CMV serostatus was compiled. A later analysis re-examined previously published TCR beta repertoires from 610 or so donors and added high-resolution HLA genotyping to investigate patterns of TCR occurrence. About five DR-DQ haplotypes were handled as single units for association and clustering, since linkage in the cohort was strong. To decide whether each TCR beta V gene segment behaved as functional or pseudogenic, an earlier analysis of nearly 600 of the donors relied on high-throughput TCR beta sequencing. A later genetic analysis used genome-wide SNP genotypes for about 65% of the 666 donors, treating that subset as a discovery cohort. In addition to the first cohort of around 670 subjects, a separate validation cohort of approximately 130 different subjects was used. Rather than using new phenotypic data, the later analysis identified candidate immune exposures from TCR beta sequences and from how often those sequences occurred across donors. All discovery cohort repertoires had been generated using a single sequencing platform. Both class I and class II loci were covered by HLA typing, at four-digit resolution. An early release that covered roughly 600 HLA-typed donors contained approximately 300 gigabases of sequencing data and 80 million or so unique TCR sequences. Overall results and qualifications from the work: A cluster of highly shared sequence variants was judged likely to represent a technical artifact of the sequencing pipeline. The presence/absence analyses assumed that sequencing depth was roughly uniform across donors, and that assumption may not be true. In a later analysis, some 18,000 TCR beta sequences were associated with specific HLA alleles at a false discovery rate of 0.05. According to a later analysis, most CMV-associated TCR beta chains appeared to be HLA-restricted, and the HLA associations seemed to be driven largely by CMV exposure. In a later analysis, HLA-associated TCR beta chains showed more clonal expansion and lower generation probabilities than non-associated chains that were equally common. A further reported finding was that TCR beta sequences accurately predicted the HLA-A and HLA-B alleles for most subjects in the first cohort. Only TCR beta chains were sequenced in this cohort, and the absence of alpha or paired-chain data limited detectable features. A later analysis reported that several top co-occurrence clusters appeared linked to parvovirus B19, influenza, CMV and Epstein-Barr virus. The classifier was reported to diagnose cytomegalovirus status with high specificity and sensitivity in both the original cohort and the validation cohort. A total of 150 or so TCR beta chains were listed by the study as associated with cytomegalovirus. In an earlier analysis of 587 of the donors, most TCR beta V segments were observed in productive rearrangements about 87% or about 30% of the time, broadly matching IMGT annotations. The 87-base-pair reads could not distinguish some IMGT-functional V segments, including TRBV6-2 and TRBV6-3, so those segments were excluded. Because counts were too low, some 16 rarely observed V segments, including chromosome 9 orphons, were excluded from the earlier analysis of several hundred of the donors. In vitro tests confirmed that a few of the cytomegalovirus-associated TCR beta chains recognize cytomegalovirus antigens. It was suggested by the authors that the approach could potentially be generalized to other disease states and immunological phenotypes. V-gene and J-gene trimming of TCR beta chains was associated with a missense DCLRE1C variant in a later genetic analysis, and the association was replicated in an independent cohort. For the cohort, immune exposure information was limited to CMV serostatus. Because some donors lacked HLA typing at each locus, the association tests relied only on the typed subset. When HLA alleles, especially DR and DQ, strongly co-occurred, attributing TCR associations to individual alleles was difficult. In a later genetic analysis, fewer N-insertions in productive TCRs were reported among donors in an Asian-associated ancestry cluster than the approximately 630-donor mean. Most TCR sequences were observed very rarely across donors, whereas some public TCRs were present in many individuals. Linkage disequilibrium might explain the correlated functional status among segregating V segments, but an unknown experimental factor could not be ruled out. In a later analysis, the rate of TCR association differed among HLA loci, with DRB1 alleles having the most associated TCRs and HLA-C alleles having the fewest.

Library preparation employed the immunoSEQ multiplex PCR assay. For the multiplex PCR, a mixture combining 60 forward primers for TCR Vbeta segments and 13 reverse primers for TCR Jbeta segments was used. A multiplex PCR assay on genomic DNA amplified the CDR3 region of rearranged TCR beta genes. The amplified TCR beta libraries were sequenced on the Illumina HiSeq System as 87-base-pair reads. The study's processing was this. A later analysis tallied about 77 million unique TCR beta chains across the 700 or so repertoires, and some 12 million of those chains were shared by two or more donors. Raw reads were error-corrected and collapsed into unique sequences by a nearest-neighbor algorithm in which closely related sequences were merged to remove PCR and sequencing errors. Alignment of CDR3 sequences to IMGT reference sequences was used to assign V, D and J gene segments. Each retained sequence needed at least a six-nucleotide match to both a V gene segment and a J gene segment. Rearrangements were classified as productive when the CDR3 lacked stop codons and remained in frame with V and J, and all other rearrangements were classified as non-productive. CDR3 was defined according to IMGT convention as the region running from the second conserved V-encoded cysteine to the conserved J-encoded phenylalanine. Sequences without an unambiguous match to a single V gene segment were excluded from the earlier analysis of about 630 of the donors. In an earlier analysis of more than 500 of the donors, a V segment was called functional when productive rearrangements were above 56.7%, and segregating when the standard deviation between donors exceeded 5%. A statistical classification framework was developed to diagnose cytomegalovirus status using the catalog of TCR beta chain sequences. A later analysis assigned V and J genes by comparing TCR nucleotide sequences with IMGT/GENE-DB human TR gene sequences. In a later analysis, CDR3 sequences and most-parsimonious VDJ recombination scenarios were assigned using the TCRdist pipeline. In a later analysis, each TCR beta chain was defined by its CDR3 amino acid sequence together with its V-gene family, and reads lacking a unique V-gene family were excluded. To address suspected cross-contamination and a sequencing artifact, a later analysis removed around 590 highly shared, low-generation-probability nucleotide sequences. A later analysis calculated a clonal expansion index for each public chain from normalized within-repertoire ranks of inferred template counts. Generation probabilities in a later analysis came from a VDJ recombination model fitted to out-of-frame rearrangements, and those results were checked against IGoR. A later analysis scored TCR-TCR, TCR-HLA and TCR-CMV co-occurrence with hypergeometric tests, applying a repertoire-size bias correction to TCR pairs. In a later analysis, false discovery rates were estimated by permuting HLA or CMV assignments 20 times. A later analysis grouped co-occurring TCRs with DBSCAN, adding TCRdist sequence similarity when clustering within HLA-allele-positive subsets. Co-occurrence clustering excluded repertoires with fewer than 30,000 or more than 120,000 public chains, plus five with anomalous nucleotide sharing. TCRdb's version of the immuneACCESS table is confined to in-frame rearrangements and falls short of the full clone set. An unresolved V gene accounts for under half of the shortfall where checked; the remainder is of unknown origin. V, J and clone size were drawn from that table, and D and trimming were deduced from the DNA. This sample holds approximately 170,000 clones; almost 75% were observed only once. Of the sample, 2.5% to 3.5% is held by the ten largest clones.

In total, roughly 710 healthy bone marrow donors made up the cohort. At the time of sampling, every cohort member was nominally healthy, though immune exposures that went unrecorded were likely present. The donor tested CMV seropositive, placing the donor among the roughly 270 seropositive members of the cohort. Each donor provided a peripheral blood sample, and peripheral blood mononuclear cells were used for TCR beta sequencing. Genomic DNA extraction from the blood cell samples was performed with the Qiagen DNeasy Blood Extraction Kit. The sample holds a few counts of this clone. The antigen this receptor binds is unknown. Within one base of it there is no much larger clone, and no base qualities were kept. CDR3 length: 16 amino acids, cysteine to phenylalanine. This entry keeps only the CDR3 DNA: 48 bases, framed from base 1.

Recombination joined TRBV12-2 with TRBJ2-1; TRBD1 is the table's D call and was not checked against the DNA. TRBV12-2 is recorded as a pseudogene. The material sequenced was PBMCs. This receptor was taken from a woman aged 25-40 years in good health and CMV-seropositive. CDR3 loop: CASRLLGAPSYNEQFF. The nucleotide sequence is TGTGCAAGTCGCCTCCTTGGGGCCCCGTCCTACAATGAGCAGTTCTTC.